A few counts support the clone carrying this T cell receptor (beta chain). Its cognate antigen is unknown. The entry originates in a study of response to subunit inactivated influenza vaccine. Study results and caveats: That few new T cells are recruited by each seasonal influenza vaccination was the authors' suggestion.

Each CDR3 protein gets one entry after TCRdb re-called the RT-PCR reads with MiXCR. The sample shows approximately 480,000 distinct CDR3 sequences, over 9.5% of them seen only once. Trimming took 1 base from V and 3 from J, leaving 12 bases between them. CDR3 size: 15 residues. The V gene's germline CDR1 is SEHNR and CDR2 FQNEAQ (reference sequence). The sequencing here drew on PBMCs from blood, taken more than 35 days after vaccination. J is TRBJ1-2 and V is TRBV7-9; no clear D. This sequence was found in a man aged 50 to 59 who received an inactivated influenza vaccine. The chain's CDR3 is CASSLGTPGDYGYTF. CDR3 bases: TGTGCCAGCAGCTTAGGAACGCCCGGGGACTATGGCTACACCTTC.